This TCR beta chain was obtained from a study of radiation and T cells in renal cell carcinoma. The study, taken as a whole, reports: Top tumor clonotypes rose in blood 2 weeks post-radiation, then contracted.

This clone was found a few times. The antigen is undetermined. Time point: baseline pretreatment blood. Treatment noted: 15 Gy SBRT to primary tumor, nephrectomy 4 weeks later. The protocol was immunoSEQ multiplex PCR, while the TCRdb copy is restricted to in-frame clones and leaves out a portion. The profile shows around 94,000 clones, roughly 90% of them singletons. CDR3 length: 12 amino acids. V was pared by 7 bases and J by 5 bases, with 9 bases between. CDR1 is SEHNR, CDR2 FQNEAQ, per germline (reference sequence). The chain carries TRBV7-9 and TRBJ2-1; D gene unclear. This receptor was obtained from a man over 45 with renal cell carcinoma. Sequencing was performed on blood, taken from a patient whose treatment included radiotherapy and nephrectomy. The DNA of the CDR3 is TGTGCCAGCAAAAACACAGACAATGAGCAGTTCTTC. Its translation: CASKNTDNEQFF. Supplemented by reference TRBV7-9 and TRBJ2-1, the full variable domain reads DTGVSQNPRHKITKRGQNVTFRCDPISEHNRLYWYRQTLGQGPEFLTYFQNEAQLEKSRLLSDRFSAERPKGSFSTLEIQRTEQGDSAMYLCASKNTDNEQFFGPGTRLTVL.